The 5 T cell receptor beta chains below all came from one sample that was sequenced in a study of shared clonotypes between healthy human individuals. Assay: immunoSEQ multiplex PCR; the TCRdb copy retains only in-frame clones and omits some. The top ten hold more than 1.5% of the sample, which has around 1,900,000 clones, 90% to 95% seen once. Terminally differentiated effector memory CD45RA+ cells were excluded from the naive CD8 cells, which were CD45RO-negative and positively selected for CCR7. The sample consisted of naive CD8+ T cells from PBMCs. All receptors derive from a young man in good health. Some clones in this sample may be carry-over from other donors' samples.

The V call is TRBV28, the J call TRBJ2-1; D gene uncertain. The CDR3 runs 14 residues. Trimming removed 7 bases from V and 0 bases from J, with 10 bases in between. The germline V gene encodes CDR1 MDHEN and CDR2 SYDVKM. CDR3 sequence reads: CASTTALSYNEQFF. The CDR3 DNA reads TGTGCCAGCACCACTGCGCTCTCCTACAATGAGCAGTTCTTC.

Details on this clone: Distinct nucleotide sequences in the sample also encode this CDR3. The gene calls are TRBV9 and TRBJ1-2, with 7 nucleotides matching TRBD1. The V segment lost 0 bases and the J segment 6 bases; nucleotides outside the gene matches: 2. The CDR3 has 13 amino acids. From germline, CDR1 is SGDLS and CDR2 YYNGEE. DNA for the CDR3: TGTGCCAGCAGCGTAGGACAGGGCGATGGCTACACCTTC. As protein: CASSVGQGDGYTF.

About this clone itself: This sample includes further DNA sequences coding for the same CDR3. The rearrangement uses TRBV5-5 and TRBJ2-7, with TRBD2 matching over 9 bases. V lost 2 bases and J lost 0; bases outside the gene matches: 3. The CDR3 has 15 residues. The germline V gene encodes CDR1 SGHKS and CDR2 YYEKEE (reference sequence). The chain's CDR3 is CASSFLAGSSYEQYF. The CDR3 region has the DNA TGTGCCAGCAGCTTCCTAGCGGGGAGCTCCTACGAGCAGTACTTC.

The V gene is TRBV10-1, the J gene TRBJ2-2; 8 bases align to TRBD2. V lost 7 bases, J lost 4 bases, and 17 bases stayed unmatched. The germline CDR1 and CDR2 sequences are WNHNN and SYGVQD (reference sequence). CDR3 length equals 18 residues. The CDR3 coding sequence is TGCGCCAGCAAAAGAGTGGAACTAGCGGAGTGGGGCACCGGGGAGCTGTTTTTT. As protein: CASKRVELAEWGTGELFF.

The V gene is TRBV27, the J gene TRBJ1-5; D unclear. The CDR3 consists of 15 residues. The V gene's germline CDR1 is MNHEY and CDR2 SMNVEV (reference sequence). V dropped 5 bases and J dropped 4 bases, with 15 bases sitting between them. CDR3 coding DNA: TGTGCCAGCAGTCCGACCCGGACGGGGAATCAGCCCCAGCATTTT. It yields the protein CASSPTRTGNQPQHF.